This T cell receptor beta chain was sequenced during a study of TIL therapy for anti-PD-1-resistant metastatic lung cancer. At the level of the study: Median tumor mutation burden was under 1.9 mutations per megabase. Study results and limitations: Infused TIL clonotypes partially replaced the baseline blood repertoire, then decayed over months.

The libraries were made with immunoSEQ v3. Survey-level samples got approximately 2.1 million read pairs; deep-level samples got about 4.5-6.5 million. Here immunoSEQ multiplex PCR was the method, and the copy in TCRdb shows in-frame clones only, minus some. Of 15,000 to 20,000 clones listed, around four fifths are singletons. Points on this clone: Its antigen is not known.

Time point indicated: pre-treatment sample, taken before nivolumab and TIL therapy. The germline V and J ends were trimmed by 3 bases and 1 base, with 13 bases remaining between them. The CDR3 has 16 residues. The V gene's germline CDR1 is MNHEY and CDR2 SMNVEV (reference sequence). This chain links TRBV27 with TRBJ1-5; TRBD1 is a possible D gene (6 bases). This receptor was obtained from a person aged 25 to 85 with non-small cell lung cancer. Material: blood, obtained at baseline. The CDR3 DNA is TGTGCCAGCAGTTTGGACCCTCAGGGGAGCAATCAGCCCCAGCATTTT. Translation gives CASSLDPQGSNQPQHF.